This entry concerns a single TCR beta chain. Per germline, CDR1 SNHLY and CDR2 FYNNEI. V was cut by 8 bases and J by 4 bases, with 15 bases left in between. The CDR3 length is 14 residues. These data are taken from a study of control samples from healthy donors and cancer patients. The method was immunoSEQ multiplex PCR; TCRdb's version includes in-frame clones alone and lacks a portion of them. Among fewer than 200,000 clones listed, around nine tenths were seen once. This chain joins TRBV2 and TRBJ2-1, with D possibly called TRBD1 or TRBD2 (5 bases each). Sequencing was carried out using blood. This receptor was taken from a man aged 25-40 years in good health. The CDR3 here is CASGGDSFYNEQFF. CDR3 nucleotides: TGTGCCAGCGGGGGTGACAGTTTTTACAATGAGCAGTTCTTC.